The 29 T cell receptor beta chains below come from one sample, sequenced in a study of OX40 agonist ivuxolimab in advanced cancers. Data came from immunoSEQ multiplex PCR; TCRdb stores just in-frame clones and leaves some out. The sample lists around 67,000 clones, about 80% occurring once. Sample: CD4+ or CD8+ T cells sorted from blood, taken in a trial of the OX40 agonist ivuxolimab. The receptors shown here come from an adult with an advanced solid tumor such as melanoma, head and neck, liver or kidney cancer.

V usage is TRBV9 and J usage is TRBJ1-3, with a weak D call TRBD1 (5 bases). The V end lost 3 bases, the J end lost 0 bases, and 13 bases lay between the germline ends. The CDR3 runs to 16 residues. Germline-derived CDR1 and CDR2 are SGDLS and YYNGEE. The DNA of the CDR3 is TGTGCCAGCAGCGAAGGGGCGCAGGCCTCTGGAAACACCATATATTTT. It encodes CASSEGAQASGNTIYF.

The V and J genes are TRBV18 and TRBJ2-7, with TRBD2 identical over 7 bases. Looked up from germline, CDR1 is KGHSH and CDR2 is LQKENI. The CDR3 loop spans 14 amino acids. The J segment lost 7 bases and the V segment lost 1 base, leaving 7 bases of the junction unmatched. The CDR3 protein is CASSPQRAGSEQYF. The DNA for the CDR3 is TGTGCCAGCTCACCACAAAGAGCGGGGTCGGAGCAGTACTTC.

The chain joins TRBV19 to TRBJ1-2; D uncertain. CDR1 and CDR2 from the germline V gene are LNHDA and SQIVND (reference sequence). The CDR3 extends over 16 amino acids. V lost 5 bases and J lost 5, with 21 bases in between. CDR3 bases: TGTGCCAGTAGTCCACGAGACGGACGGAGTGCGTATGGCTACACCTTC. Translating gives CASSPRDGRSAYGYTF.

The rearrangement uses TRBV19 and TRBJ2-5; 9 nucleotides line up with TRBD2. Per germline, CDR1 LNHDA and CDR2 SQIVND (reference sequence). The J segment lost 5 bases and the V segment lost 3 bases, leaving 7 bases of the junction unmatched. The CDR3 has 15 amino acids. The CDR3 here is CASSISGGPGETQYF. The CDR3 bases are TGTGCCAGTAGTATCAGCGGGGGGCCGGGGGAGACCCAGTACTTC.

The chain recombines TRBV7-2 with TRBJ1-2; no clear D gene. The CDR3 runs to 15 residues. The ends were cut back, 5 bases at V and 5 bases at J, with 18 bases in the middle. CDR1 is SGHTA, CDR2 FQGNSA, per germline. The CDR3 DNA reads TGTGCCAGCAGCCTTACCCGAATAGGGAGTTATGGCTACACCTTC. It encodes CASSLTRIGSYGYTF.

Only one count was recorded for this clone. The V gene is TRBV10-3, the J gene TRBJ1-2; TRBD1 matches 8 bases. The trim removed 5 bases at V and 3 bases at J, leaving 5 bases unmatched. Per the germline V gene, CDR1 is ENHRY and CDR2 is SYGVKD. The CDR3 totals 14 residues. The CDR3 DNA reads TGTGCCATCAGTCCCGGGACAGGATACTATGGCTACACCTTC. As protein: CAISPGTGYYGYTF.

The rearrangement uses TRBV10-1 and TRBJ1-1; D possibly corresponds to TRBD1 (5 bases). V was clipped by 4 bases and J by 4 bases, with 22 bases between them. CDR1 and CDR2 from the germline V gene are WNHNN and SYGVQD (reference sequence). This CDR3 region has 17 residues. The DNA of the CDR3 is TGCGCCAGCAGTGGGGTCCAGGGTTCTCAAGTGACCACTGAAGCTTTCTTT. Translating gives CASSGVQGSQVTTEAFF.

This chain joins TRBV25-1 and TRBJ1-2; D call uncertain. V lost 1 base to trimming and J lost 5 bases, with 11 bases between them. This CDR3 contains 14 residues. The V gene's germline CDR1 is MGHDK and CDR2 SYGVNS. The CDR3 DNA sequence: TGTGCCAGCAGTGAATCCCGGGGAGGGTATGGCTACACCTTC. Translating gives CASSESRGGYGYTF.

V usage is TRBV5-1 and J usage is TRBJ1-1, with D unclear. V was trimmed by 5 bases and J by 0 bases, leaving 17 bases between them. Germline V gene lookup returns CDR1 SGHRS and CDR2 YFSETQ. The CDR3 runs 16 residues. The CDR3 reads CASSPAERRLNTEAFF. CDR3 sequence (DNA): TGCGCCAGCAGTCCCGCCGAAAGACGGTTGAACACTGAAGCTTTCTTT.

This sequence joins TRBV5-5 and TRBJ2-1, with 7 nucleotides matching TRBD2. With 4 bases clipped from V and 4 bases from J, the junction kept 11 bases outside the gene matches. The CDR3 consists of 16 residues. Germline CDR1 and CDR2: SGHKS and YYEKEE (reference sequence). CDR3 sequence (DNA): TGTGCCAGCAGCCTTATCCCCACTAGCGTTTACAATGAGCAGTTCTTC. It yields the protein CASSLIPTSVYNEQFF.

The chain joins TRBV12-2 to TRBJ2-6; whether TRBD1, the table's D call, matches the DNA was not checked. TRBV12-2 is assigned pseudogene status. The CDR3 spans 18 residues. Written as DNA, the CDR3 is TGTGCAAGTCGCTTATACGTCTCCACACAAAGTCGGGCCAACGTCCTGACTTTC. Encoded protein: CASRLYVSTQSRANVLTF.

The chain employs TRBV14 and TRBJ1-1; D ambiguous. Germline V gene data show CDR1 as SGHDN and CDR2 as FVKESK. CDR3 size: 13 residues. V gave up 5 bases and J gave up 2 bases, with 9 bases separating them. CDR3 loop: CASSGQVNTEAFF. The DNA of the CDR3 is TGTGCCAGCAGCGGGCAGGTCAACACTGAAGCTTTCTTT. Based on the CDR3 plus reference TRBV14 and TRBJ1-1, the full variable domain is EAGVTQFPSHSVIEKGQTVTLRCDPISGHDNLYWYRRVMGKEIKFLLHFVKESKQDESGMPNNRFLAERTGGTYSTLKVQPAELEDSGVYFCASSGQVNTEAFFGQGTRLTVV.

The chain combines TRBV5-5 with TRBJ2-7; TRBD2 aligns across 11 bases. The V and J ends lost 2 bases and 5 bases, in that order; junction bases with no gene match: 9. The CDR3 is 16 residues long. The V gene's germline CDR1 is SGHKS and CDR2 YYEKEE (reference sequence). For the CDR3, the DNA is TGTGCCAGCAGCTTAAGGACTAGCGGGCGAGTCGACGAGCAGTACTTC. As protein: CASSLRTSGRVDEQYF.

J is TRBJ2-3 and V is TRBV30; TRBD2 aligns across 9 bases. Germline trimming cut 2 bases from V and 4 bases from J; bases unmatched to any gene: 13. The germline V gene encodes CDR1 GTSNPN and CDR2 SVGIG (reference sequence). This CDR3 region has 17 residues. The CDR3 nucleotides are TGTGCCTGGAGTAAAAGCCCGGGACTAGCAAACCCAGATACGCAGTATTTT. The encoded protein is CAWSKSPGLANPDTQYF.

This rearrangement joins TRBV6-6 to TRBJ1-1; D remains ambiguous. Trimming took 5 bases from V and 0 from J, leaving 16 bases between them. The CDR3 consists of 16 residues. The V gene's germline CDR1 is MNHNY and CDR2 SVGAGI (reference sequence). The CDR3 sequence is CASSPSRSAMNTEAFF. CDR3 DNA sequence: TGTGCCAGCAGTCCTAGTAGGTCAGCCATGAACACTGAAGCTTTCTTT.

V is TRBV14 and J is TRBJ2-7; D uncertain. Trimming left V 5 bases short and J 2 bases short, with 4 bases between. The CDR3 contains 11 residues. The germline gives CDR1 SGHDN, CDR2 FVKESK. As DNA, the CDR3 is TGTGCCAGCAGCGCCGCCTACGAGCAGTACTTC. It specifies CASSAAYEQYF.

The genes are TRBV5-6 and TRBJ1-2; D unresolved. The V and J ends lost 3 bases and 3 bases respectively, with 6 bases between them. The germline V gene encodes CDR1 SGHDT and CDR2 YYEEEE. This CDR3 has 12 residues. In DNA form, the CDR3 reads TGTGCCAGCAGCTCTGACTACTATGGCTACACCTTC. Its translation is CASSSDYYGYTF.

To note about this clone: One end of the junction does not line up with germline, which may come from a read error. This specimen includes other DNA sequences encoding the same CDR3. The CDR3 sequence: CASRGRMANEQFF. The CDR3 DNA follows: TGTGCCAGCAGGGGGAGGATGGCCAATGAGCAATTCTTC. V usage is TRBV6-1 and J usage is TRBJ2-1; maybe TRBD2 (6 bases). The CDR3 contains 13 residues. Germline V gene data show CDR1 as MNHNS and CDR2 as SASEGT.

In regard to this clone: The junction departs from the called germline gene at one end, perhaps through a read error. V and J are TRBV6-1 and TRBJ1-5; D may be TRBD1 (5 bases). Germline CDR1 and CDR2: MNHNS and SASEGT. This CDR3 is built from 14 residues. The CDR3 DNA is TGTGCCAGCAGAGAAGCACAGGGCAATCAGCCCCAGCATTTT. This codes for CASREAQGNQPQHF.

V and J are TRBV7-2 and TRBJ2-1, with 8 bases aligning to TRBD2. This CDR3 comprises 15 residues. Germline V gives CDR1 SGHTA, CDR2 FQGNSA. The J segment lost 6 bases and the V segment lost 5 bases, leaving 9 bases of the junction unmatched. Here the CDR3 DNA reads TGTGCCAGCAGCGTCCACGGGGGGGCGCGCAATGAGCAGTTCTTC. It is translated as CASSVHGGARNEQFF.

V and J are TRBV7-2 and TRBJ1-2; D might be TRBD1 (6 bases). The V gene's germline CDR1 is SGHTA and CDR2 FQGNSA. V dropped 5 bases and J dropped 7 bases, with 14 bases sitting between them. The CDR3 is 13 amino acids. The CDR3 sequence: CASSGYRVAGYTF. The CDR3, as DNA: TGTGCCAGCAGCGGATACAGGGTAGCTGGCTACACCTTC.

The gene calls are TRBV28 and TRBJ2-7; the match to TRBD1 covers 9 bases. This CDR3 is 11 amino acids long. With V trimmed by 5 bases and J by 9 bases, 2 bases remained unmatched. The germline V gene has CDR1 MDHEN and CDR2 SYDVKM. The CDR3 DNA sequence: TGTGCCAGCAGTGGGACAGGGAGGCAGTACTTC. The encoded protein is CASSGTGRQYF.

The chain combines TRBV6-1 with TRBJ2-5, with 15 bases matching TRBD2. V trimming: 0 bases; J trimming: 6 bases; junction bases outside the gene matches: 8. The CDR3 consists of 18 residues. The germline V gene encodes CDR1 MNHNS and CDR2 SASEGT. CDR3 in DNA: TGTGCCAGCAGTGAAGCGGGTGGACTAGCGGGGGGGATAAAGACCCAGTACTTC. Protein product: CASSEAGGLAGGIKTQYF.

The V and J genes are TRBV5-6 and TRBJ2-5; D is unresolved. The CDR3 loop spans 11 amino acids. The V end lost 5 bases, the J end lost 5 bases, and 7 bases lay between the germline ends. In germline, CDR1 is SGHDT, CDR2 YYEEEE. CDR3 in amino acids: CASSYAETQYF. The CDR3 nucleotides read TGTGCCAGCAGTTACGCCGAGACCCAGTACTTC.

V usage is TRBV10-3 and J usage is TRBJ1-6; D is unclear. V dropped 2 bases and J dropped 7 bases, with 9 bases sitting between them. The CDR3 loop spans 14 amino acids. Germline V lookup: CDR1 ENHRY, CDR2 SYGVKD. Written as DNA, the CDR3 is TGTGCCATCAGTGAGGCTTTAGTCAATTCACCCCTCCACTTT. Protein sequence: CAISEALVNSPLHF.

The rearrangement joins TRBV5-1 to TRBJ2-1; no clear D. The ends were cut back, 0 bases at V and 0 bases at J, with 13 bases in the middle. Germline assignment: CDR1 SGHRS and CDR2 YFSETQ. The CDR3 loop spans 17 amino acids. The CDR3 reads CASSLVGISSSYNEQFF. The CDR3 region has the DNA TGCGCCAGCAGCTTGGTGGGTATTTCGAGCTCCTACAATGAGCAGTTCTTC.

This rearrangement joins TRBV2 to TRBJ1-1; TRBD1 agrees at 9 bases. The CDR3 runs 15 residues. Germline V lookup: CDR1 SNHLY, CDR2 FYNNEI. V lost 4 bases, J lost 1 base, and 4 bases stayed unmatched. The CDR3 DNA reads as TGTGCCAGCAGTGGAGACAGGGGGAAGAACACTGAAGCTTTCTTT. Protein sequence: CASSGDRGKNTEAFF.

The chain combines TRBV18 with TRBJ1-2; D not certain. Deletions cut 3 bases from V and 5 bases from J, with 13 bases between. The CDR3 contains 14 residues. CDR1 is KGHSH, CDR2 LQKENI, per germline. CDR3 region: CASSPSTVGYGYTF. The CDR3 DNA follows: TGTGCCAGCTCACCTTCTACGGTGGGATATGGCTACACCTTC.

The V call is TRBV5-4, the J call TRBJ2-7; TRBD1 agrees at 7 bases. This CDR3 has 15 amino acids. V lost 3 bases to trimming and J lost 0 bases; unmatched junction nucleotides: 6. Germline CDR1 and CDR2: SGHNT and YYREEE (reference sequence). The CDR3 protein is CASSYRGPSSYEQYF. CDR3 nucleotide sequence: TGTGCCAGCAGCTACAGGGGCCCCAGCTCCTACGAGCAGTACTTC.